These 16 T cell receptor beta chains share one sample of origin, sequenced in a study of T cell responses to AZD1222 COVID-19 vaccine. Sequencing used immunoSEQ multiplex PCR; TCRdb keeps in-frame clones, though not all of them. The data contain about 120,000 clones, around 88% of them singletons. The starting material was peripheral blood, obtained on day 0 of MenACWY control vaccination. The origin of the receptors is an adult in good health.

The chain carries TRBV19 and TRBJ1-3, with D unresolved. The ends were cut back, 7 bases at V and 6 bases at J, with 19 bases in the middle. The CDR3 covers 15 residues. Germline CDR1 reads LNHDA; CDR2 reads SQIVND (reference sequence). For the CDR3, the DNA is TGTGCCAGTAAGGTAGCGGCTTTTCTGGAAAACACCATATATTTT. It is translated as CASKVAAFLENTIYF.

The V call is TRBV6-5, the J call TRBJ2-2; 13 bases map to TRBD2. Germline V gene data show CDR1 as MNHEY and CDR2 as SVGAGI. The junction had 1 base not matched to a gene; V was cut back by 0 bases and J by 6 bases. The CDR3 runs 16 residues. The CDR3 coding sequence is TGTGCCAGCAGTTACTCAGGACTAGCGGGAGCCGGGGAGCTGTTTTTT. Protein sequence: CASSYSGLAGAGELFF.

The chain has TRBV4-2 and TRBJ2-7; 8 bases agree with TRBD1. With 4 bases clipped from V and 5 bases from J, the junction kept 4 bases outside the gene matches. The CDR3 consists of 13 residues. CDR1 is LGHNA and CDR2 is YNFKEQ in the germline V gene. The CDR3 sequence: CASSRPGGDEQYF. CDR3 coding DNA: TGTGCCAGCAGCCGACCAGGGGGCGACGAGCAGTACTTC.

The chain has TRBV9 and TRBJ1-4, with 8 nucleotides matching TRBD1. In germline, CDR1 is SGDLS, CDR2 YYNGEE. The trim removed 3 bases at V and 6 bases at J, leaving 7 bases unmatched. The CDR3 is 15 residues long. The CDR3 sequence is CASSGAGTGYEKLFF. The CDR3 bases are TGTGCCAGCAGCGGAGCCGGGACAGGTTATGAAAAACTGTTTTTT.

This clone has more than one count but fewer than ten. The V gene is TRBV7-9, the J gene TRBJ2-2; 7 positions match TRBD1. The CDR3 sequence is 14 residues long. Germline V gene data show CDR1 as SEHNR and CDR2 as FQNEAQ (reference sequence). Trimming at V came to 6 bases and at J to 4 bases, leaving 5 bases not matched to a gene. CDR3: CASRPTGATGELFF. CDR3 sequence (DNA): TGTGCCAGCAGGCCTACAGGGGCCACCGGGGAGCTGTTTTTT.

The chain is built from TRBV9 and TRBJ1-5, with 12 bases that match TRBD1. The germline CDR1 and CDR2 sequences are SGDLS and YYNGEE. The CDR3 length is 18 residues. Trimming took 4 bases from V and 4 from J; bases not matched to a gene: 12. CDR3 in amino acids: CASSSPGQGASLNQPQHF. CDR3 bases: TGTGCCAGCAGCTCGCCGGGACAGGGGGCAAGTCTTAATCAGCCCCAGCATTTT.

The chain employs TRBV14 and TRBJ1-2, with D possibly TRBD1 on 6 matching bases. This CDR3 has 16 residues. CDR1 and CDR2 (germline): SGHDN, FVKESK. V was cut by 4 bases and J by 8 bases, with 23 bases left in between. The chain's CDR3 is CASSRTDRKVLYGYTF. For the CDR3, the DNA is TGTGCCAGCAGCCGGACTGACAGGAAAGTGCTATACGGCTACACCTTC.

V is TRBV12-3 or TRBV12-4 and J is TRBJ1-1; 7 bases align to TRBD1. This CDR3 has 12 amino acids. After removal of 6 bases from V and 7 bases from J, the junction contained 5 bases not matched to a gene. The CDR3 loop reads CASRPGGIEAFF. In nucleotides, the CDR3 is TGTGCCAGCAGGCCAGGGGGGATTGAAGCTTTCTTT.

The V and J genes are TRBV12-3 or TRBV12-4 and TRBJ2-2; D uncertain. V was clipped by 6 bases and J by 7 bases, with 6 bases between them. The CDR3 totals 11 residues. CDR3 DNA sequence: TGTGCCAGCAGAGTCCTCGGGGAGCTGTTTTTT. It yields the protein CASRVLGELFF.

This clone was observed a handful of times. The rearrangement uses TRBV10-2 and TRBJ1-5; possible D gene TRBD1, 6 bases. The CDR3 loop spans 16 amino acids. CDR1 is WSHSY, CDR2 SAAADI, per germline. Trimming removed 1 base from V and 1 base from J, with 11 bases in between. CDR3 nucleotides: TGCGCCAGCAGTGAGTACCAAGGACAGAGCAATCAGCCCCAGCATTTT. Its translation is CASSEYQGQSNQPQHF.

A word on this clone: Other DNA sequences in the same sample also yield this CDR3. The chain employs TRBV9 and TRBJ2-1; 8 nucleotides line up with TRBD2. This CDR3 is 16 amino acids long. Trimming at V came to 0 bases and at J to 4 bases, leaving 6 bases not matched to a gene. Germline V gene lookup returns CDR1 SGDLS and CDR2 YYNGEE. CDR3 nucleotides: TGTGCCAGCAGCGTAGGGTCACTAGCGGCTTACAATGAGCAGTTCTTC. As protein: CASSVGSLAAYNEQFF.

The chain uses TRBV7-2 and TRBJ1-3; tentative D call: TRBD1 (5 bases). V was clipped by 5 bases and J by 7 bases, with 12 bases between them. CDR1 and CDR2 from the germline V gene are SGHTA and FQGNSA. The CDR3 has 13 amino acids. CDR3 sequence (DNA): TGTGCCAGCAGCGAGGGGTTGAGGAACACCATATATTTT. This gives the protein CASSEGLRNTIYF.

This rearrangement joins TRBV11-3 to TRBJ1-4, with D perhaps matching TRBD1 (5 bases). The CDR3 totals 14 residues. V lost 5 bases and J lost 3, with 10 bases in between. CDR1 and CDR2 (germline): SGHNT, YENEEA. CDR3 in DNA: TGTGCCAGCAGCCGGGCGGGGGCTAATGAAAAACTGTTTTTT. It is translated as CASSRAGANEKLFF.

V and J are TRBV6-6 and TRBJ1-3; tentatively, D is TRBD1 (6 bases). Germline V gene sequence: CDR1 MNHNY, CDR2 SVGAGI (reference sequence). The length of the CDR3 is 15 residues. V lost 4 bases and J 2 bases, leaving 12 bases between the germline ends. CDR3 amino acids: CASSFGTITGNTIYF. The DNA of the CDR3 is TGTGCCAGCAGTTTCGGGACAATCACTGGAAACACCATATATTTT.

This chain's CDR3 is CASSEVVRGGEQFF. In nucleotides, the CDR3 is TGTGCCAGCAGTGAAGTGGTAAGGGGGGGTGAGCAGTTCTTC. This rearrangement joins TRBV6-1 to TRBJ2-1; a weak D match, TRBD2 (7 bases). From germline, CDR1 is MNHNS and CDR2 SASEGT. V was pared by 1 base and J by 9 bases, with 13 bases between. There are 14 residues in the CDR3.

To note about this clone: This CDR3 is also generated by other DNA sequences in the sample. The chain couples TRBV24-1 to TRBJ2-3; TRBD1 might be the D (5 bases). The CDR3 totals 13 residues. CDR1 KGHDR and CDR2 SFDVKD come from the germline V gene. V was trimmed by 6 bases and J by 0 bases, leaving 6 bases between them. The CDR3: CATSSGSTDTQYF. CDR3 nucleotides: TGTGCCACCAGTTCAGGGAGCACAGATACGCAGTATTTT.